The T cell receptor beta chain under discussion was sequenced for a study of OX40 agonist ivuxolimab in advanced cancers. Study-wide context: Ivuxolimab was an agonistic, fully human IgG2 monoclonal antibody directed against OX40 (CD134), a costimulatory receptor. The purpose of peripheral TCRbeta sequencing was to test whether ivuxolimab changed TCR sequence diversity and led to clonal T-cell expansion. Prior anti-PD-1, anti-PD-L1 or anti-CTLA-4 therapy was permitted, and checkpoint inhibitors had been received by about 37% of dose-escalation patients. Of the approximately 50 dose-escalation patients, hepatocellular carcinoma was present in roughly 19, melanoma in around 15, renal cell carcinoma in 9 and head and neck cancer in 9. The paper covers the monotherapy dose-escalation part of the phase I ivuxolimab trial, which included N ≈ 50 patients. Intravenous ivuxolimab was administered to patients every 2 weeks at six dose levels: 0.01, 0.1, 0.3, 1.5, 3 and 10 mg/kg. A male proportion of roughly 80% and a mean age of approximately 58 years, ranging from roughly 23 to 85, were recorded for the dose-escalation cohort. Partial responses occurred in three dose-escalation patients, of whom one had hepatocellular carcinoma and two had cutaneous melanoma.

Notes on this clone: Its antigen remains undetermined. No much larger clonotype is one base removed from it; base qualities were not supplied.

The trial excluded patients who had a history of autoimmune disease or were on systemic immunosuppression. In every dose cohort, peripheral blood was drawn for TCR sequencing at baseline, cycle 4 day 1, and cycle 7 day 1. The samples were drawn from a first-in-human, open-label, multicenter phase I dose-escalation trial of ivuxolimab. Adults with locally advanced or metastatic head and neck squamous cell, hepatocellular, melanoma or renal cell carcinoma were enrolled in the trial. Before TCR sequencing, CD4+ T cells and CD8+ T cells from peripheral blood were sorted into separate populations. What the research found in general, with its limitations: After ivuxolimab, expanded clones were on average more numerous among CD8+ T cells than among CD4+ T cells. Antigen specificity was not determined for the clonally expanded peripheral T cells. At doses from 0.1 to 3.0 mg/kg, clonal expansion was seen in both CD4+ and CD8+ blood T cells between baseline and week 6. Low levels of normalized T-cell clonal expansion were also seen in some nonresponding patients. In partial responders in the 0.1-3.0 mg/kg groups, normalized peripheral clonal expansion was found to be among the lowest, especially among CD8+ T cells.

From the cysteine through the phenylalanine, the CDR3 covers 15 amino acids. Here the CDR3 DNA is all that survives: 45 bases in frame from base 1. Based on the germline V gene, the CDR1 and CDR2 sequences are SGHTA and FQGNSA. V sheds 6 bases and J sheds 4 bases, leaving 17 bases between their ends. Genomic DNA was isolated from the sorted cells so that the TCRbeta CDR3 region could be sequenced. TCRbeta CDR3 regions were sequenced using the immunoSEQ Assay. TCRdb stores this immuneACCESS table with in-frame sequences only. Part of the clones is absent; in the studies checked, under half of the shortfall reflects unresolved V genes, and no reason is known for the rest. The sample table records 30,000 to 45,000 clones; 70% to 80% of these occur just once. The top ten clonotypes cover around 12% of the sample.

The TCR comes from an adult with an advanced solid tumor such as melanoma, head and neck, liver or kidney cancer. The rearranged chain carries TRBV7-2 and TRBJ2-3, and possibly TRBD2, on 7 matching bases. Sample: CD4+ or CD8+ T cells sorted from blood, taken in a trial of the OX40 agonist ivuxolimab. CDR3 protein: CASRSGRGASDTQYF. The bases are TGTGCCAGCAGATCAGGACGGGGGGCATCAGATACGCAGTATTTT.